This T cell receptor (beta chain) came from a study of response to subunit inactivated influenza vaccine. CDR3 length: 15 amino acids. V was cut by 5 bases and J by 2 bases, with 13 bases left in between. Germline CDR1 and CDR2: MNHEY and SMNVEV (reference sequence). TCRdb itself ran the RT-PCR reads through MiXCR, one entry per CDR3 protein. The table lists about 570,000 distinct CDR3 sequences, around 10% of them singletons. The same specimen was also included in a second study, on T cells expressing NK-cell markers. That paper notes: Generation of TCR beta cDNA was performed by 5'RACE template switching incorporating UMIs. What restricted sorting to alpha-beta TCR T cells in several experiments was an anti-gamma-delta TCR antibody. In several donors, dominant clonotypes made up about 28.3-65% of CD3+CD56-NKG2C+ cells.

This specimen consisted of PBMCs from blood, obtained on the day of vaccination. This chain uses TRBV27 with TRBJ1-5; no definite D call. The clonotype comes from a man over 45 who received an inactivated influenza vaccine. The CDR3 is CASSPLGIGNQPQHF. CDR3 nucleotide sequence: TGTGCCAGCAGTCCCCTAGGGATCGGCAATCAGCCCCAGCATTTT.